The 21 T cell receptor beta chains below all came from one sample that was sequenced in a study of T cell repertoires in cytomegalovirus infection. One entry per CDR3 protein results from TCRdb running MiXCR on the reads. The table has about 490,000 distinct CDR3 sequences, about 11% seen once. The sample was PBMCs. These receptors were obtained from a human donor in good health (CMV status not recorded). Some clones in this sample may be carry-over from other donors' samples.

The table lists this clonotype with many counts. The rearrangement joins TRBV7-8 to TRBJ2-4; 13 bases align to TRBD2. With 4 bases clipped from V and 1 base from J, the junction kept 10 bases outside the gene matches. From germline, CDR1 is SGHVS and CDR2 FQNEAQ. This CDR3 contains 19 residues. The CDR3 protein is CASSSLLAGGPPAKNIQYF. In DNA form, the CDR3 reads TGTGCCAGCAGCTCCTTACTAGCGGGAGGGCCTCCTGCCAAAAACATTCAGTACTTC.

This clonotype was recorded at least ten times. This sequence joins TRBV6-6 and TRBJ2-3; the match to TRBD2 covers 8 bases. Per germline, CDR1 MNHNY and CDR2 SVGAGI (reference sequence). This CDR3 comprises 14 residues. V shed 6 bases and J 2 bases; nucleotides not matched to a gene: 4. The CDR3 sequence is CASSLAGNTDTQYF. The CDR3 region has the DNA TGTGCCAGCAGCTTAGCGGGGAACACAGATACGCAGTATTTT.

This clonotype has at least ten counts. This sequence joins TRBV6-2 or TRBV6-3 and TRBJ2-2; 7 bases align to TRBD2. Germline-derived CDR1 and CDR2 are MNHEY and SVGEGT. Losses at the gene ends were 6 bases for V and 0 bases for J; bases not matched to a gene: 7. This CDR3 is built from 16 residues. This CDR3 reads CASRPVAGANTGELFF. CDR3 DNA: TGTGCCAGCAGACCCGTAGCGGGCGCGAACACCGGGGAGCTGTTTTTT.

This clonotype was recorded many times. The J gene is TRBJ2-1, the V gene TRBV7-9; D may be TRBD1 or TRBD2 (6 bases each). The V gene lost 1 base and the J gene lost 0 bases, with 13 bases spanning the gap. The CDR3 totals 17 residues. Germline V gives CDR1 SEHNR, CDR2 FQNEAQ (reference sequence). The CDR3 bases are TGTGCCAGCAGCTTAGTCGGGGGCACTAGCTCCTACAATGAGCAGTTCTTC. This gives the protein CASSLVGGTSSYNEQFF.

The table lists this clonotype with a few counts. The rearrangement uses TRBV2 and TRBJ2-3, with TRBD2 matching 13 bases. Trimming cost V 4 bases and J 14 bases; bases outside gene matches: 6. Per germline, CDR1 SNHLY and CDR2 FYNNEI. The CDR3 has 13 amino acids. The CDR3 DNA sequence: TGTGCCAGCAGTGGGACTAGCGGGGGACTTCGGTATTTT. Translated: CASSGTSGGLRYF.

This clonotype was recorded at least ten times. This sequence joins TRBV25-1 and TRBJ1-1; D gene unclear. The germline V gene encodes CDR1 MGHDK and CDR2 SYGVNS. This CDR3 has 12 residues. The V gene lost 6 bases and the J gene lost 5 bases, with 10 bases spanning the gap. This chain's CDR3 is CASRGGITEAFF. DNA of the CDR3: TGTGCCAGCAGAGGAGGGATAACTGAAGCTTTCTTT.

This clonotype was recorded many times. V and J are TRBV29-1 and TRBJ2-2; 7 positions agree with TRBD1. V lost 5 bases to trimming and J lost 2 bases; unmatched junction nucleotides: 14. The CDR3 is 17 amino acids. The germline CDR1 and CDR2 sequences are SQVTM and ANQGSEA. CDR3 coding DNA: TGCAGCGTTCAGACCCCAGCCGGGACAGTAAACACCGGGGAGCTGTTTTTT. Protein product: CSVQTPAGTVNTGELFF.

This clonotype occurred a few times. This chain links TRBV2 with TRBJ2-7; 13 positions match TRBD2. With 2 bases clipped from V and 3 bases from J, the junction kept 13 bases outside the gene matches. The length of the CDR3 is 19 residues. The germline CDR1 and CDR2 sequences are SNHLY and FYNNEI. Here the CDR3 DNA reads TGTGCCAGCAGTGAAAACGATTTCCGACTAGCGGGGGGCCACTACGAGCAGTACTTC. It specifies CASSENDFRLAGGHYEQYF.

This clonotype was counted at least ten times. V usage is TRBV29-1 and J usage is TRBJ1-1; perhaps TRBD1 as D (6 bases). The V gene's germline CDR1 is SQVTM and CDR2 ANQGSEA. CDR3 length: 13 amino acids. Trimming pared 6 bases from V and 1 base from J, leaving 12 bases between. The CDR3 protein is CSVMTGPNTEAFF. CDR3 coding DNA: TGCAGCGTCATGACAGGACCGAACACTGAAGCTTTCTTT.

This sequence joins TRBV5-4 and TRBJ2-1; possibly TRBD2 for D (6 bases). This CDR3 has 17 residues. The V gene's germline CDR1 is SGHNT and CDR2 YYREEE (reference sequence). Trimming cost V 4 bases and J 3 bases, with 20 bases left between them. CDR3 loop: CASSPSGGTPFYNEQFF. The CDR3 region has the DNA TGTGCCAGCAGCCCCTCCGGAGGGACCCCATTCTACAATGAGCAGTTCTTC.

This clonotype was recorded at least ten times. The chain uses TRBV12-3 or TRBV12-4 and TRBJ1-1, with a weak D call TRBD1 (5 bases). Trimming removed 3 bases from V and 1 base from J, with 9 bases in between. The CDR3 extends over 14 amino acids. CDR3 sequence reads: CASSFPGRNTEAFF. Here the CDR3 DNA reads TGTGCCAGCAGTTTTCCAGGGCGGAACACTGAAGCTTTCTTT.

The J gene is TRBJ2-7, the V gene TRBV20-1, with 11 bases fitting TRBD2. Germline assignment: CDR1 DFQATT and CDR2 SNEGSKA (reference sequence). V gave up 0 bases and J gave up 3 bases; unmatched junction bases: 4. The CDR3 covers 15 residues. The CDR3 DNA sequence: TGCAGTGCTAGAGATCCAACTAGCGGGAGCTACGAGCAGTACTTC. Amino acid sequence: CSARDPTSGSYEQYF.

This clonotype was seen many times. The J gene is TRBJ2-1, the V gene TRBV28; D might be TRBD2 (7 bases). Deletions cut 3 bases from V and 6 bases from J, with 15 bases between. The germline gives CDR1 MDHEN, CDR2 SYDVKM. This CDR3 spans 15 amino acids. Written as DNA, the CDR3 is TGTGCCAGCAGTTTTTTGAGGGGGGGGCTCAATGAGCAGTTCTTC. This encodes CASSFLRGGLNEQFF.

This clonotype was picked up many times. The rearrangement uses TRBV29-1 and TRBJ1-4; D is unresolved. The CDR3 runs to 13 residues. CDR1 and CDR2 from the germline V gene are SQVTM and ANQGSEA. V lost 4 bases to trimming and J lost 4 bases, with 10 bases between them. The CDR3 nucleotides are TGCAGCGTTGGGCAGGAGGGTAATGAAAAACTGTTTTTT. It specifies CSVGQEGNEKLFF.

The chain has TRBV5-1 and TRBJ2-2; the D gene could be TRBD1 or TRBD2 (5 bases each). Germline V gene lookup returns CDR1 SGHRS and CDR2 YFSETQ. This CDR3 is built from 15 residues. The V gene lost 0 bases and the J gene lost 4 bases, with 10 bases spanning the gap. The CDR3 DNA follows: TGCGCCAGCAGCTTGGAGGGGAGTGTCACCGGGGAGCTGTTTTTT. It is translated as CASSLEGSVTGELFF.

Here the CDR3 DNA reads TGTGCCAGTAGTAAAGAAGCGGGAGGGATGAATGAGCAGTTCTTC. Translating it yields CASSKEAGGMNEQFF. The gene calls are TRBV19 and TRBJ2-1; TRBD2 aligns across 10 bases. J lost 7 bases, V lost 4 bases, and 7 bases had no gene match. CDR3 length equals 15 residues. Germline V gene sequence: CDR1 LNHDA, CDR2 SQIVND (reference sequence).

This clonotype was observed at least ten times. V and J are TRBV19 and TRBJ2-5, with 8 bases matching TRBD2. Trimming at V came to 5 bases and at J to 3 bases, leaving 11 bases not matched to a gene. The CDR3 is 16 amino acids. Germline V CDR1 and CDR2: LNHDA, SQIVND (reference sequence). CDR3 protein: CASSPSGGDTEETQYF. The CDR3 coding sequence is TGTGCCAGTAGTCCTTCCGGGGGGGACACAGAAGAGACCCAGTACTTC.

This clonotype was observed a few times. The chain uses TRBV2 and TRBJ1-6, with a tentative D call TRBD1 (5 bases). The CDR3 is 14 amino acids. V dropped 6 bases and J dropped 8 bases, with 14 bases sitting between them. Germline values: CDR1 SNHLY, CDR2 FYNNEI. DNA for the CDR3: TGTGCCAGCAGCCAGCAGGGTTCGGATTCACCCCTCCACTTT. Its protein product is CASSQQGSDSPLHF.

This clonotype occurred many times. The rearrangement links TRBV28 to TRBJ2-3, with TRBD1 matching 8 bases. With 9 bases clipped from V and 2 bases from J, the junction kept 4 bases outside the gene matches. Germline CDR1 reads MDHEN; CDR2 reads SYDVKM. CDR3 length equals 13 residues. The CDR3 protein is CASQGADTDTQYF. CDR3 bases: TGTGCCAGTCAGGGGGCGGACACAGATACGCAGTATTTT.

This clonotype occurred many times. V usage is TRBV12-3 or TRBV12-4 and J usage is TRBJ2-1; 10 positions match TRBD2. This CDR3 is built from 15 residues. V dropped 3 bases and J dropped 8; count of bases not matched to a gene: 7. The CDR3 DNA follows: TGTGCCAGCAGTTTTAATGAGCGGGGGGGCCATGAGCAGTTCTTC. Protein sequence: CASSFNERGGHEQFF.

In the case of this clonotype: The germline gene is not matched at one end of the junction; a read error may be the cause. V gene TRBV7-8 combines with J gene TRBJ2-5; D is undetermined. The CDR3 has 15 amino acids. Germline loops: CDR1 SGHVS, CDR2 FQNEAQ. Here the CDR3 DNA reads TGTGCCAGCAGCTTGACGGAGCTGTACCAAGACACCCACTACTTC. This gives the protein CASSLTELYQDTHYF.